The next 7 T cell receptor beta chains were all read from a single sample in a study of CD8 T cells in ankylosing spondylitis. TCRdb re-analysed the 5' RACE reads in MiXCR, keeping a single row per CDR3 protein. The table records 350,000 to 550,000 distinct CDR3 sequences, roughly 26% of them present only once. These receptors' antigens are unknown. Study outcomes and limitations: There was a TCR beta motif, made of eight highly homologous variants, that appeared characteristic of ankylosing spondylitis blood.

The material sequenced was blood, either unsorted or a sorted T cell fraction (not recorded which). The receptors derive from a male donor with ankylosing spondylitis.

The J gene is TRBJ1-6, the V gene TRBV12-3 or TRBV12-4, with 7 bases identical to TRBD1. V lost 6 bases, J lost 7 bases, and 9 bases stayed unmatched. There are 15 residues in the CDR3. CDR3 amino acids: CASRLPGQKNSPLHF. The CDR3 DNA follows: TGTGCCAGCAGACTACCGGGACAGAAGAATTCACCCCTCCACTTT.

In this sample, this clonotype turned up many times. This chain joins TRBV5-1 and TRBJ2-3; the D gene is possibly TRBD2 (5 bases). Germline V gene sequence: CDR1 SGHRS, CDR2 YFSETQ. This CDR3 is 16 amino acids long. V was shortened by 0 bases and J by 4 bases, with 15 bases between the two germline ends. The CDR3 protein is CASSLAPGNGADTQYF. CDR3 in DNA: TGCGCCAGCAGCTTGGCTCCGGGAAATGGGGCAGATACGCAGTATTTT.

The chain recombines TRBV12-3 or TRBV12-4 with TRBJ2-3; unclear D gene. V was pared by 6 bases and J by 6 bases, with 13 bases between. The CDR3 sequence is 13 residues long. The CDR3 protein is CASSNTRTDTQYF. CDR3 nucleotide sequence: TGTGCCAGCAGCAATACCCGGACGGATACGCAGTATTTT.

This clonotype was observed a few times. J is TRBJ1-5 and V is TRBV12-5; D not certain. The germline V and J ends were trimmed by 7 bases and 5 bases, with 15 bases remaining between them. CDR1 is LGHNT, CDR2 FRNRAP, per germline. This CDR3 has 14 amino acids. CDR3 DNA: TGTGCTAGTGCCGCCGCGGCCCAGGATCAGCCCCAGCATTTT. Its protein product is CASAAAAQDQPQHF.

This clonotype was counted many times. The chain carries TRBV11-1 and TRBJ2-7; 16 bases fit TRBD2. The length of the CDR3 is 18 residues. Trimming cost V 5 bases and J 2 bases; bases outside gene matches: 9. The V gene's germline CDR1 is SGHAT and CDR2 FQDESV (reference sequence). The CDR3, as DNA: TGTGCCAGCAGCATGGGACTAGCGGGAGGGCCCATTCCCTACGAGCAGTACGTC. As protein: CASSMGLAGGPIPYEQYV.

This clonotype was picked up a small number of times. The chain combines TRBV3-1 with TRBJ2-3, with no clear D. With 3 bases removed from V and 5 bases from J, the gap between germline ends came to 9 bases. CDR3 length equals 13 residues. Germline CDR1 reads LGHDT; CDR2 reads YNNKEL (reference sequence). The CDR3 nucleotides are TGTGCCAGCAGCCAGGGCCCCGGAGATACGCAGTATTTT. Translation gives CASSQGPGDTQYF.

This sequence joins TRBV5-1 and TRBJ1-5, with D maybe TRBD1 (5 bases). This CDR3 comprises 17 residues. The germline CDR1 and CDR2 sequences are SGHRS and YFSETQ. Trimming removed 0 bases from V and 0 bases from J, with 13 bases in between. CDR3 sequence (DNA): TGCGCCAGCAGCTTGGACGCCCTGGACACTAGCAATCAGCCCCAGCATTTT. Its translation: CASSLDALDTSNQPQHF.